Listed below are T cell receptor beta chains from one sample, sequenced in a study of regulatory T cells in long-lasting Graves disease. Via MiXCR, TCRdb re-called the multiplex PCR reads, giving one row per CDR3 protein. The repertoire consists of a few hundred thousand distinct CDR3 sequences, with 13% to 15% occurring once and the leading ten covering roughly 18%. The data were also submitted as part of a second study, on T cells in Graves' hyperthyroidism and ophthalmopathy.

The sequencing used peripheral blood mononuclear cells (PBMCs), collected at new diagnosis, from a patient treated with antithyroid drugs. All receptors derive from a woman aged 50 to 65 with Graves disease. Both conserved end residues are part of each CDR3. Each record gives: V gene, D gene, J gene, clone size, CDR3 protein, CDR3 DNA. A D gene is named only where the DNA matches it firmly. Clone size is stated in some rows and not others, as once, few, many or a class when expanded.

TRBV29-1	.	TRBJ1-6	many	CSVEEGVNSPLHF	TGCAGCGTTGAGGAGGGGGTTAATTCACCCCTCCACTTT
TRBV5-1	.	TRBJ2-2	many	CASSLRSLWDLDTGELFF	TGCGCCAGCAGCTTGCGTTCGTTGTGGGATCTTGACACCGGGGAGCTGTTTTTT
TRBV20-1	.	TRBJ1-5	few	CSVAQPQHF	TGCAGTGTGGCCCAGCCCCAGCATTTT
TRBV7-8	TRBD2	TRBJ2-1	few	CASSLSGGLAGGEQFF	TGTGCCAGCAGCTTAAGTGGGGGACTAGCGGGAGGTGAGCAGTTCTTC
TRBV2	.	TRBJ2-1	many	CASSEGTYNEQFF	TGTGCCAGCAGTGAAGGTACCTACAATGAGCAGTTCTTC
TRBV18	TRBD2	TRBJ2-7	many	CASSPASGRTNYEQYF	TGTGCCAGCTCACCTGCTAGCGGGAGGACAAATTACGAGCAGTACTTC
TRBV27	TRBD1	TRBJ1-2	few	CASSMRTGTSGYTF	TGTGCCAGCAGTATGAGGACAGGGACTTCTGGCTACACCTTC
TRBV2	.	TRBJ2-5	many	CASSAGVLSQYF	TGTGCCAGCAGTGCCGGGGTTTTATCCCAGTACTTC
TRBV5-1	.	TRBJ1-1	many	CASSLFDSNTEAFF	TGCGCCAGCAGCTTGTTCGATTCGAACACTGAAGCTTTCTTT
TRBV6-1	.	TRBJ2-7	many	CATLNPGESYEQYF	TGTGCCACCTTAAACCCCGGGGAGTCCTACGAGCAGTACTTC
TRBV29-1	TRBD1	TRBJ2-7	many	CSVSQGIRYEQYF	TGCAGCGTTTCACAGGGGATTCGCTACGAGCAGTACTTC
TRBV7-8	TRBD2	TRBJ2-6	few	CASRPGTTLGANVLTF	TGTGCCAGCAGGCCCGGGACTACCCTCGGGGCCAACGTCCTGACTTTC
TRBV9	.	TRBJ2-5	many	CASSVGVRDGEETQYF	TGTGCCAGCAGCGTAGGGGTTCGGGACGGAGAAGAGACCCAGTACTTC
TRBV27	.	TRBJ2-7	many	CASSLSPAGPYEQYF	TGTGCCAGCAGTTTATCTCCGGCAGGGCCCTACGAGCAGTACTTC
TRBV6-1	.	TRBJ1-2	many	CASSPLRTALYGYTF	TGTGCCAGCAGTCCGCTCCGGACAGCATTATATGGCTACACCTTC
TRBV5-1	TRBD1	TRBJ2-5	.	CASTPGQGETQYF	TGCGCCAGCACCCCGGGACAGGGGGAGACCCAGTACTTC
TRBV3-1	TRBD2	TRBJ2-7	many	CASSQAGLAASYEQYF	TGTGCCAGCAGCCAAGCAGGACTAGCGGCTTCCTACGAGCAGTACTTC
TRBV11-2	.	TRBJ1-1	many	CASSLVQAPNTEAFF	TGTGCCAGCAGCTTAGTACAAGCCCCCAACACTGAAGCTTTCTTT
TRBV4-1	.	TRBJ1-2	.	CASSQDADPVGGYTF	TGCGCCAGCAGCCAAGATGCCGACCCCGTCGGAGGCTACACCTTC
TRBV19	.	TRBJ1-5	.	CASSTYDSSNQPQHF	TGTGCCAGTAGTACCTACGACAGTTCAAATCAGCCCCAGCATTTT
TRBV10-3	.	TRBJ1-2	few	CAISGTENYGYTF	TGTGCCATCAGTGGGACAGAGAACTATGGCTACACCTTC
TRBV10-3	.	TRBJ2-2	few	CAIRAGDTGELFF	TGTGCCATCAGAGCAGGGGACACCGGGGAGCTGTTTTTT
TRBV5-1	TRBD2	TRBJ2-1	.	CASSLASGSGSYNEQFF	TGCGCCAGCAGCTTGGCTAGCGGCAGTGGCTCCTACAATGAGCAGTTCTTC
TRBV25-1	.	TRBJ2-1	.	CASSERATRPYNEQFF	TGTGCCAGCAGTGAACGAGCTACTCGCCCCTACAATGAGCAGTTCTTC
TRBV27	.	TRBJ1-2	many	CASSWGGNSASGYGYTF	TGTGCCAGCAGCTGGGGGGGGAACTCAGCTAGCGGCTATGGCTACACCTTC
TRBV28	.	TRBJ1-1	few	CASSLKGRPVTEAFF	TGTGCCAGCAGTTTAAAGGGGAGGCCCGTCACTGAAGCTTTCTTT